A single T cell receptor beta chain is shown here with its context. Its antigen is not identified. This entry is derived from a study of shared clonotypes between healthy human individuals. Study observations and caveats: Sequencing depth was a factor that was expected to affect clonotype sharing among donors.

The healthy adult donors were HIV-negative and reported no recent acute infections or vaccinations. Trimming cost V 11 bases and J 5 bases; bases outside gene matches: 8. Germline V CDR1 and CDR2: ENHRY, SYGVKD. CDR3 length: 15 residues. The authors sequenced unsorted PBMC DNA on ten immunoSEQ deep assay plates. Per the study methods: ImmunoSEQ junction-only sequences lacked quality scores, so their filtering differed. Sequencing was performed with immunoSEQ multiplex PCR; in TCRdb, only in-frame clones are kept and a portion is missing. Clone size and V and J calls were adopted from that table, with D and trimming inferred from the DNA. Of around 500,000 clones in the sample, 79% are singletons; the top ten hold 10% to 15%.

Sequencing was performed on PBMCs. This sequence joins TRBV10-3 and TRBJ2-3; 15 positions agree with TRBD2. This TCR derives from a woman aged 40 to 50 in good health. Some clones in this sample may be carry-over from other donors' samples. CDR3: CALGVGLAGGDTQYF. For the CDR3, the DNA is TGTGCCCTCGGGGTGGGACTAGCGGGAGGAGATACGCAGTATTTT.